This T cell receptor (beta chain) is drawn from a study of blood T cell repertoires in COVID-19. Across the whole study: Collection of acute and convalescent COVID-19 samples took place in the United States, Italy and Spain.

On this clone itself: Distinct nucleotide sequences in the sample also encode this CDR3.

Under the authors' procedure: Researchers report that nucleated cell counts were estimated from reference gene primer amplification. Produced via immunoSEQ multiplex PCR; TCRdb's table is partial and in-frame only. That table supplies the V and J calls and clone size; D and trimming were determined from the DNA. This sample carries about 250,000 clones, about 79% of them seen once, and the ten largest clones take around 8.9%. This CDR3 is 14 amino acids long. Germline CDR1 LGHDT, CDR2 YNNKEL (reference sequence). J lost 4 bases, V lost 4 bases, and 3 bases had no gene match. The chain couples TRBV3-1 (or the pseudogene TRBV3-2) to TRBJ1-5; 8 bases fit TRBD1. This TCR derives from a man aged 80 or over with acute or convalescent COVID-19. Sequenced input: peripheral blood. CDR3 nucleotide sequence: TGTGCCAGCAGCCCCGGACAGGGAAATCAGCCCCAGCATTTT. The encoded protein is CASSPGQGNQPQHF.